The next 5 T cell receptor beta chains were all read from a single sample in a study of cytomegalovirus exposure and HLA in healthy donors. This PCR relied on a set of 60 Vbeta primers and 13 Jbeta primers. Using immunoSEQ multiplex PCR, the repertoire was profiled, and TCRdb retains in-frame clones only, with some absent. Its listing shows some 130,000 clones. The sequenced sample was PBMCs. The origin of the receptors is a woman in her forties in good health and CMV-seronegative.

This chain uses TRBV2 with TRBJ1-4, with D perhaps matching TRBD1 (6 bases). Germline V gene sequence: CDR1 SNHLY, CDR2 FYNNEI. This CDR3 spans 14 amino acids. The V gene lost 5 bases and the J gene lost 7 bases, with 14 bases spanning the gap. The CDR3 DNA reads TGTGCCAGCAGTCCTCGGAACAGGGTTGAAAAACTGTTTTTT. This translates into CASSPRNRVEKLFF. Together with reference TRBV2 and TRBJ1-4, the CDR3 gives the full variable domain: EPEVTQTPSHQVTQMGQEVILRCVPISNHLYFYWYRQILGQKVEFLVSFYNNEISEKSEIFDDQFSVERPDGSNFTLKIRSTKLEDSAMYFCASSPRNRVEKLFFGSGTQLSVL.

This rearrangement joins TRBV7-9 to TRBJ2-2; 10 bases map to TRBD1. The germline V gene encodes CDR1 SEHNR and CDR2 FQNEAQ (reference sequence). The V segment lost 7 bases and the J segment 4 bases; nucleotides outside the gene matches: 9. This CDR3 comprises 16 residues. The CDR3 coding sequence is TGTGCCAGCAACCCGGGACAGGGGATAGGCACCGGGGAGCTGTTTTTT. This sequence encodes CASNPGQGIGTGELFF.

The J gene is TRBJ1-2, the V gene TRBV25-1, with D tentatively TRBD1 (6 bases). With 4 bases removed from V and 2 bases from J, the gap between germline ends came to 17 bases. From germline, CDR1 is MGHDK and CDR2 SYGVNS. The CDR3 runs to 16 residues. The chain's CDR3 is CASSAKTGLGNYGYTF. Here the CDR3 DNA reads TGTGCCAGCAGTGCGAAGACAGGTCTCGGAAACTATGGCTACACCTTC.

The chain employs TRBV5-1 and TRBJ2-7; 12 bases map to TRBD1. The CDR3 totals 15 residues. Germline CDR1 and CDR2: SGHRS and YFSETQ. The V gene end was trimmed by 4 bases and the J gene end by 7 bases; junction bases not matched to a gene: 9. The CDR3 coding sequence is TGCGCCAGCAGCCCGGGACAGGGGGCTCTTGGGGAGCAGTACGTC. This sequence encodes CASSPGQGALGEQYV.

This chain connects TRBV7-2 to TRBJ1-2; 7 positions agree with TRBD1. Germline CDR1 is SGHTA and CDR2 is FQGNSA. CDR3 length: 17 residues. Trimming removed 2 bases from V and 5 bases from J; junction bases left unmatched: 14. CDR3 sequence reads: CASSLQPPGTESYGYTF. CDR3 DNA: TGTGCCAGCAGCTTACAACCCCCGGGGACAGAGAGTTATGGCTACACCTTC. The full variable domain, in which reference TRBV7-2 and TRBJ1-2 provide the parts outside the CDR3, is GAGVSQSPSNKVTEKGKDVELRCDPISGHTALYWYRQSLGQGLEFLIYFQGNSAPDKSGLPSDRFSAERTGGSVSTLTIQRTQQEDSAVYLCASSLQPPGTESYGYTFGSGTRLTVV.